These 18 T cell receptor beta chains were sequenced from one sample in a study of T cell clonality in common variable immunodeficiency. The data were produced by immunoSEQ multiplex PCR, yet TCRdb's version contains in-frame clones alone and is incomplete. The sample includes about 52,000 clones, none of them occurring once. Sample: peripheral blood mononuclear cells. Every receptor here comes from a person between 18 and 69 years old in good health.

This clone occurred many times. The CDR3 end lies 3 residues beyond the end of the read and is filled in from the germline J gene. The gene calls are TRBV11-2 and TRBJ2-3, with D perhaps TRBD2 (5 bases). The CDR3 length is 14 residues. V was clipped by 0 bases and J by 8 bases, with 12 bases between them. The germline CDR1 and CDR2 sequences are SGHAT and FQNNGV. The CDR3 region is CASSLDAGSPTQYF. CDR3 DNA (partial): TGTGCCAGCAGCTTAGATGCGGGTTCCCCTACG. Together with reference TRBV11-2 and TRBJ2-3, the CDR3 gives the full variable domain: EAGVAQSPRYKIIEKRQSVAFWCNPISGHATLYWYQQILGQGPKLLIQFQNNGVVDDSQLPKDRFSAERLKGVDSTLKIQPAKLEDSAVYLCASSLDAGSPTQYFGPGTRLTVL.

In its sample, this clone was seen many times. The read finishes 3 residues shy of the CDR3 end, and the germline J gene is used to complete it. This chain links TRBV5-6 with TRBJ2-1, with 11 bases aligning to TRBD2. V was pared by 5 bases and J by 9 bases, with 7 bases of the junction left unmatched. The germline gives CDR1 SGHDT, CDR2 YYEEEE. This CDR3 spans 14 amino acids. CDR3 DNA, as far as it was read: TGTGCCAGCAGTGATAGCGGGAGGGCGAGTGAG. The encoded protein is CASSDSGRASE. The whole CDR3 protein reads CASSDSGRASEQFF.

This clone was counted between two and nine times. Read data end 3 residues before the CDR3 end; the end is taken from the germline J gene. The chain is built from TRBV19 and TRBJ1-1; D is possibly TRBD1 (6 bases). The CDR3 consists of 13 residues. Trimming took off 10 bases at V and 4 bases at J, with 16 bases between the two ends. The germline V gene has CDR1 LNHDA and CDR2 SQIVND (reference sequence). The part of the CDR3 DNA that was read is TGTGCCACTCTAAGCCCAGGGGTCACTGAA. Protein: CATLSPGVTE. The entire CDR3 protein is CATLSPGVTEAFF.

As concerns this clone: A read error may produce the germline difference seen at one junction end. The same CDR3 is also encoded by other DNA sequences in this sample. The CDR3 spells CASSLDGGTGNTIYF. CDR3 DNA (partial): TGTGCCAGCAGCCTGGACGGGGGTACTGGAAACACA. The chain carries TRBV7-9 and TRBJ1-3; D perhaps matches TRBD1 (5 bases). The CDR3 end is not reached by the read, which stops 3 residues before it; the germline J gene fills it in. Germline lookup yields CDR1 SEHNR and CDR2 FQNEAQ (reference sequence). The CDR3 spans 15 residues.

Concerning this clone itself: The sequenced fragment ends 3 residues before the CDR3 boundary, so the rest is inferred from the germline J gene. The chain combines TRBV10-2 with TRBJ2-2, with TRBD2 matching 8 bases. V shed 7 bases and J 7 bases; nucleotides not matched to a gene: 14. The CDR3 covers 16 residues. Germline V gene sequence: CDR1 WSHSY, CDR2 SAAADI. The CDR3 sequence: CASKIMTSEGVGELFF. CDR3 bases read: TGCGCCAGCAAGATCATGACTAGCGAGGGGGTCGGGGAG.

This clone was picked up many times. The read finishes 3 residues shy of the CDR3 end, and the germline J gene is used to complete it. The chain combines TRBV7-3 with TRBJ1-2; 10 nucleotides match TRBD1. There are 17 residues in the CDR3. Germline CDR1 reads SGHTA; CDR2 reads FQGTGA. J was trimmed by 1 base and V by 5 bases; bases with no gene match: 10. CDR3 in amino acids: CASSTKRQGAINYGYTF. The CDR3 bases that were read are TGTGCCAGCAGCACAAAAAGACAGGGGGCGATTAACTATGGC.

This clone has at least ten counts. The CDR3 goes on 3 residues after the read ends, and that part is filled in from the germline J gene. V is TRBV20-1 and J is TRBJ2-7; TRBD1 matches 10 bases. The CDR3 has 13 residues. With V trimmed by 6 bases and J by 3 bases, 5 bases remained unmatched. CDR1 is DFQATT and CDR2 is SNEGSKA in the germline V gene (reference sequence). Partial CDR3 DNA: TGCAGTGCCGTCCGGGACAGGGGCTACGAG. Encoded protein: CSAVRDRGYE. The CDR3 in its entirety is CSAVRDRGYEQYF.

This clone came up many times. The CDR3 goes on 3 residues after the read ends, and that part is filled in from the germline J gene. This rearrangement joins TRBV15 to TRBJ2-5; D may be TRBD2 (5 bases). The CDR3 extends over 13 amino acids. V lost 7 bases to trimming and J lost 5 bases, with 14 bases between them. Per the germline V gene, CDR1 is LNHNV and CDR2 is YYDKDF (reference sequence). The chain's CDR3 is CATKRAVEETQYF. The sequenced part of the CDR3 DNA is TGTGCCACCAAAAGAGCGGTTGAGGAGACC.

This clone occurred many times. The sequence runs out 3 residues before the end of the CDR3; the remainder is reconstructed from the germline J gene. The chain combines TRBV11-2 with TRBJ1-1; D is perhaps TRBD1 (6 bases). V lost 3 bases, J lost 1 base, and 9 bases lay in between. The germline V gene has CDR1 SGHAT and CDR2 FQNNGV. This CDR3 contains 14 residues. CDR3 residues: CASSFGTTNTEAFF. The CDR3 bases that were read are TGTGCCAGCAGCTTCGGGACAACGAACACTGAA.

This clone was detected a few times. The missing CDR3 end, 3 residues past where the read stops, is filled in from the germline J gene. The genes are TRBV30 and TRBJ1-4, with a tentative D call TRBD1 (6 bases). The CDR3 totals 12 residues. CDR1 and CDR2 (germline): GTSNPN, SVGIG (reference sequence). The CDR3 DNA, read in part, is TGTGCCTGGACCCGACAGGTAGGGTCA. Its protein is CAWTRQVGS. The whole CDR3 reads CAWTRQVGSLFF.

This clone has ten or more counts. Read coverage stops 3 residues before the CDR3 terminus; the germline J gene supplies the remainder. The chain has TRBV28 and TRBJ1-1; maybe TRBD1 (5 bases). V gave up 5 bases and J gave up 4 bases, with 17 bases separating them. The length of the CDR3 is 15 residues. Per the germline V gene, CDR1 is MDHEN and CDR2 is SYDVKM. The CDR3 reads CASSPSQGVGTEAFF. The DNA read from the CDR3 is TGTGCCAGCAGTCCATCCCAAGGGGTGGGCACTGAA.

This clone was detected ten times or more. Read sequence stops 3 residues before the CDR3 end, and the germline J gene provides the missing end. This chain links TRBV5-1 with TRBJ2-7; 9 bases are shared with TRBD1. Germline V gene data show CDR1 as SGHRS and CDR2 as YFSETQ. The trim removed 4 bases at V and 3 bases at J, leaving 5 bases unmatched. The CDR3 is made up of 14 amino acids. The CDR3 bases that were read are TGCGCCAGCAGCCCAGGGACAGGGAACTACGAG. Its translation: CASSPGTGNYE. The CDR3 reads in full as CASSPGTGNYEQYF.

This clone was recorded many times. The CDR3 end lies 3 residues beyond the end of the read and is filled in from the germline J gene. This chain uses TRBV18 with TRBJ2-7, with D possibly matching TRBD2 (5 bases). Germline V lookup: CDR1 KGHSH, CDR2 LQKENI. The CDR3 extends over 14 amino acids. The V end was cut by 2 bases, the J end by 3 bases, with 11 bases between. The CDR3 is CASSPEGYLYEQYF. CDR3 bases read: TGTGCCAGCTCACCAGAGGGCTACCTCTACGAG.

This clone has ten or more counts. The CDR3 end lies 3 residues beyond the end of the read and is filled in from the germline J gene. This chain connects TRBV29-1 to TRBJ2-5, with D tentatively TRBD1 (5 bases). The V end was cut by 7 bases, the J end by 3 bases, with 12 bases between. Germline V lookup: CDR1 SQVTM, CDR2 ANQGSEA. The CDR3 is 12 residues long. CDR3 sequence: CSAGQLKETQYF. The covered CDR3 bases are TGCAGCGCCGGACAACTGAAAGAGACC.

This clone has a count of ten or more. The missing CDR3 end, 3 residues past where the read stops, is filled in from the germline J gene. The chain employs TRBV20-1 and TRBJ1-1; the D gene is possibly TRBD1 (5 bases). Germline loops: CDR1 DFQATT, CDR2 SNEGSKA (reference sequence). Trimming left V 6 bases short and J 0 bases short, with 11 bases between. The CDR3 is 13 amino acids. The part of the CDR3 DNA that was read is TGCAGTGCACCAGGGTCCATGAACACTGAA. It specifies CSAPGSMNTE. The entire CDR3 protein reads CSAPGSMNTEAFF.

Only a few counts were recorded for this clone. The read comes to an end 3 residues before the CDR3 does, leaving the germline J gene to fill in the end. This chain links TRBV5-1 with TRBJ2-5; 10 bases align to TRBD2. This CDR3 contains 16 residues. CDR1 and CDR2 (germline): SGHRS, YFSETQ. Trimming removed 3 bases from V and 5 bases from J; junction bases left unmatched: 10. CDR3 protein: CASSSLQREGRETQYF. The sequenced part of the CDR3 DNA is TGCGCCAGCAGCTCTCTACAGCGGGAGGGCCGGGAGACC. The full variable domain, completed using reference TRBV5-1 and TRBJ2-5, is KAGVTQTPRYLIKTRGQQVTLSCSPISGHRSVSWYQQTPGQGLQFLFEYFSETQRNKGNFPGRFSGRQFSNSRSEMNVSTLELGDSALYLCASSSLQREGRETQYFGPGTRLLVL.

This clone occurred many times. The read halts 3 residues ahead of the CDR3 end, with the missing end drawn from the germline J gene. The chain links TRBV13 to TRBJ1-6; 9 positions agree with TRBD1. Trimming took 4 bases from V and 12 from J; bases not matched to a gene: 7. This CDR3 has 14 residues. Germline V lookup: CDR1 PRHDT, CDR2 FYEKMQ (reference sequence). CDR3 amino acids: CASSYGQGSGPLHF. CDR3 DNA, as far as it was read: TGTGCCAGCAGCTACGGACAGGGGTCCGGACCC.

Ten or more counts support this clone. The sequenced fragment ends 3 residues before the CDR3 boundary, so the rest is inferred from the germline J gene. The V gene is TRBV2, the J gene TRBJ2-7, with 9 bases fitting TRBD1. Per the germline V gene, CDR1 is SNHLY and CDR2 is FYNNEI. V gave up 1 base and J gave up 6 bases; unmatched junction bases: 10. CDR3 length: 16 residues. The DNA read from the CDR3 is TGTGCCAGCAGTGAAGACTCGGGACAGGGTTATCCCGAG. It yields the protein CASSEDSGQGYPE. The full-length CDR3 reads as CASSEDSGQGYPEQYF.